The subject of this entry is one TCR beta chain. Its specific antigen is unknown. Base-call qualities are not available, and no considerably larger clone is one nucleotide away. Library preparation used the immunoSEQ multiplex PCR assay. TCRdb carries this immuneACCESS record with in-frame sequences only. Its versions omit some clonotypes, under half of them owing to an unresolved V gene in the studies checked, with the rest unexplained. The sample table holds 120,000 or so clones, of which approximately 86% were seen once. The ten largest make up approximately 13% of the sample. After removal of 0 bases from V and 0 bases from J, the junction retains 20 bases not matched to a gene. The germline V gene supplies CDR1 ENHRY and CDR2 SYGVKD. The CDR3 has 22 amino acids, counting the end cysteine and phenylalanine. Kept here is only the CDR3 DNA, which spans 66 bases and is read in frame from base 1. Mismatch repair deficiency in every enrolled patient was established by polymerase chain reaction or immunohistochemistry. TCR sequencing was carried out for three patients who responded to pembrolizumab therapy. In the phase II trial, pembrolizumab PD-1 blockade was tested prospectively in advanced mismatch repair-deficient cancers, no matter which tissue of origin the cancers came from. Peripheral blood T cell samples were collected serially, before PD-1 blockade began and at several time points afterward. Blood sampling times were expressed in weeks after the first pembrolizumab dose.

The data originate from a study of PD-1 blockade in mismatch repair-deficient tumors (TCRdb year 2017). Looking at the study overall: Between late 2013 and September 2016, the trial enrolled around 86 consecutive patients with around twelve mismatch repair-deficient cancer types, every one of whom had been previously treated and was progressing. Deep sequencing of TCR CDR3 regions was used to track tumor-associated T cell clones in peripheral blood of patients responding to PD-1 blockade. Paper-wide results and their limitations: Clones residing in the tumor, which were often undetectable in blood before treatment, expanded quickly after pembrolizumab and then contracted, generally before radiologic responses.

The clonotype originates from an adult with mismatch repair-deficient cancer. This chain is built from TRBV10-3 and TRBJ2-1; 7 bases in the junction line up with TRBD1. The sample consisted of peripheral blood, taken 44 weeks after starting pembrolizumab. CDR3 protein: CAISESSLRGSPHSSSYNEQFF. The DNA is TGTGCCATCAGTGAGTCGTCCCTCAGGGGGTCACCCCACTCAAGCTCCTACAATGAGCAGTTCTTC.